This TCR beta chain was identified in a study of blood T cell repertoires in COVID-19. The CDR3 runs to 14 residues. V was shortened by 5 bases and J by 0 bases, with 9 bases between the two germline ends. The germline V gene has CDR1 MNHNY and CDR2 SVGAGI (reference sequence). TCRdb's copy holds only in-frame clones and misses some; the assay was immunoSEQ multiplex PCR. This table has approximately 110,000 clones, about 75% appearing once. Sequenced input: peripheral blood. The chain joins TRBV6-6 to TRBJ2-3, with a weak D call TRBD2 (6 bases). The clonotype comes from a woman in her sixties or seventies with acute or convalescent COVID-19. The CDR3, as DNA: TGTGCCAGCAGTAGAGGGACTAGCACAGATACGCAGTATTTT. Residues: CASSRGTSTDTQYF.